One T cell receptor beta chain is described in this entry. A read error may produce the germline difference seen at one junction end. The CDR3 sequence is 15 residues long. Germline V gives CDR1 SGHRS, CDR2 YFSETQ. Clones were sequenced by immunoSEQ multiplex PCR, and TCRdb holds only the in-frame ones, with some missing. In the table there are 120,000 or so clones, 92% of which are singletons. This entry comes from a study of Tregs in tolerant kidney transplant recipients. V and J are TRBV5-1 and TRBJ2-5; 9 bases are shared with TRBD1. The sequenced sample consisted of CD4+ T cells from blood. This TCR came from a human donor in good health. The CDR3 DNA reads as TGCGCCAGCAGCTTGGTAACAGGGGGCCAACAGACCCAGTACTTC. Protein product: CASSLVTGGQQTQYF.